The 25 T cell receptor beta chains below were found in one sample sequenced in a study of T cells expressing NK-cell markers (TCRdb year 2020). Library construction relied on 5' RACE. Sequencing relied on an Illumina HiSeq 2000. After reprocessing by TCRdb, each CDR3 protein sequence is one entry, and no DNA is given. Per the sample table, the count is a few hundred thousand distinct CDR3 sequences. Of the sample, roughly 5.2% is held by the ten largest clones. Material for sequencing was blood T cells: a sorted CD56 or NKG2C T cell subset, CD4+ or CD8+ T cells, or bulk PBMC T cells (not recorded which). The receptor set was obtained from a man aged 18 to 69 in good health.

The V gene is TRBV12-3 or TRBV12-4, the J gene TRBJ1-2; the D call of TRBD1 rests on TCRdb alone, since no DNA is present to check it. The CDR3 spans 17 residues. The CDR3 region is CASSSIRDRGLRDGYTF.

The CDR3 here is CASSPPYQSGNTIYF. The chain recombines TRBV18 with TRBJ1-3. This CDR3 has 15 amino acids. CDR1 and CDR2 (germline): KGHSH, LQKENI.

This sequence joins TRBV9 and TRBJ2-1. CDR3 length: 15 amino acids. Per germline, CDR1 SGDLS and CDR2 YYNGEE. The CDR3 loop is CASSVDPSGRNEQFF.

The V gene is TRBV20-1, the J gene TRBJ2-7; TCRdb reports TRBD1, a call that lacks DNA to check it against. Germline CDR1 is DFQATT and CDR2 is SNEGSKA (reference sequence). The CDR3 totals 12 residues. This chain's CDR3 is CSAAGGYYEQYF.

The V and J genes are TRBV20-1 and TRBJ2-2; TCRdb returns TRBD2, unconfirmable since there is no DNA. CDR1 and CDR2 (germline): DFQATT, SNEGSKA (reference sequence). The CDR3 sequence is 16 residues long. CDR3 loop: CSARDGERVLTGELFF.

V is TRBV7-9 and J is TRBJ2-7; TCRdb indicates TRBD1, and absent DNA this call remains unverified. The germline gives CDR1 SEHNR, CDR2 FQNEAQ (reference sequence). CDR3 size: 17 residues. This CDR3 is CASSSTTGPKVSYEQYF.

The genes are TRBV2 and TRBJ2-2; no DNA is available, so the TRBD1 call from TCRdb remains unchecked. Germline V lookup: CDR1 SNHLY, CDR2 FYNNEI. This CDR3 region has 16 residues. CDR3 sequence reads: CASRYGGASGTGELFF. Full variable domain (remainder filled in from reference TRBV2 and TRBJ2-2): EPEVTQTPSHQVTQMGQEVILRCVPISNHLYFYWYRQILGQKVEFLVSFYNNEISEKSEIFDDQFSVERPDGSNFTLKIRSTKLEDSAMYFCASRYGGASGTGELFFGEGSRLTVL.

V gene TRBV5-4 combines with J gene TRBJ2-2; the TCRdb call, TRBD1, lacks DNA for checking. Germline V gene lookup returns CDR1 SGHNT and CDR2 YYREEE (reference sequence). CDR3 size: 17 residues. The CDR3 here is CASSTYDGGGRTGELFF.

The V gene is TRBV7-9, the J gene TRBJ2-1; with no DNA, the TCRdb D assignment of TRBD2 cannot be verified. Germline V gene data show CDR1 as SEHNR and CDR2 as FQNEAQ (reference sequence). The CDR3 loop spans 13 amino acids. CDR3 residues: CASSLSGLPEQFF.

V usage is TRBV3-1 and J usage is TRBJ2-4; TCRdb's D call of TRBD1 is untestable without DNA. Per the germline V gene, CDR1 is LGHDT and CDR2 is YNNKEL (reference sequence). This CDR3 contains 16 residues. The chain's CDR3 is CASSHAGTSFKNIQYF.

The chain has TRBV29-1 and TRBJ2-7. The CDR3 totals 11 residues. Per germline, CDR1 SQVTM and CDR2 ANQGSEA. The CDR3 here is CSVGSLYEQYF.

The chain recombines TRBV10-3 with TRBJ1-6; the TRBD1 assignment by TCRdb is unverifiable without DNA. Germline lookup yields CDR1 ENHRY and CDR2 SYGVKD. The CDR3 sequence is 12 residues long. CDR3: CAISVQGRALHF.

The V call is TRBV28, the J call TRBJ2-5; no DNA is available, so the TRBD1 call from TCRdb remains unchecked. Germline V lookup: CDR1 MDHEN, CDR2 SYDVKM. This CDR3 has 13 residues. This chain's CDR3 is CASSYLRAMTQYF.

The chain is built from TRBV15 and TRBJ1-6; lacking DNA, the TRBD1 call made by TCRdb goes unchecked. The V gene's germline CDR1 is LNHNV and CDR2 YYDKDF (reference sequence). This CDR3 comprises 17 residues. CDR3: CATSRATQDRINSPLHF.

The V and J genes are TRBV18 and TRBJ2-4; without DNA, the TCRdb call of TRBD1 cannot be checked. Germline V gives CDR1 KGHSH, CDR2 LQKENI. The CDR3 length is 17 residues. The CDR3 protein is CASSPVSPGTGENIQYF.

The rearrangement uses TRBV20-1 and TRBJ2-5; TCRdb's D call of TRBD2 is untestable without DNA. Germline V gives CDR1 DFQATT, CDR2 SNEGSKA (reference sequence). The CDR3 runs 19 residues. The CDR3 reads CSARDRKASGYFYQETQYF.

This sequence joins TRBV12-3 or TRBV12-4 and TRBJ2-5; TCRdb picks TRBD1, but there is no DNA to check that call. The CDR3 extends over 15 amino acids. CDR3: CASSLALGRVETQYF.

The chain employs TRBV11-2 and TRBJ2-5. Germline lookup yields CDR1 SGHAT and CDR2 FQNNGV. The CDR3 loop spans 14 amino acids. The CDR3 sequence: CASSFTGWGETQYF.

The rearrangement joins TRBV20-1 to TRBJ2-6; TCRdb's D call of TRBD1 is untestable without DNA. This CDR3 spans 15 amino acids. In germline, CDR1 is DFQATT, CDR2 SNEGSKA (reference sequence). The CDR3 region is CSASPGRSGANVLTF.

This CDR3 is CASSYVSPETQYF. The chain is built from TRBV6-2 or TRBV6-3 and TRBJ2-5. Germline V gene lookup returns CDR1 MNHEY and CDR2 SVGEGT. There are 13 residues in the CDR3.

This rearrangement joins TRBV7-8 to TRBJ2-5. This CDR3 is 15 amino acids long. Germline V gene sequence: CDR1 SGHVS, CDR2 FQNEAQ. CDR3 loop: CASSLKRVVLETQYF.

This chain connects TRBV19 to TRBJ1-5; lacking DNA, the TRBD1 call made by TCRdb goes unchecked. Germline loops: CDR1 LNHDA, CDR2 SQIVND (reference sequence). This CDR3 is built from 17 residues. CDR3 sequence reads: CASSTNRDRGFNQPQHF.

The chain links TRBV29-1 to TRBJ1-4. The CDR3 runs to 15 residues. The V gene's germline CDR1 is SQVTM and CDR2 ANQGSEA. This CDR3 is CSVKLSGPTNEKLFF.

This chain links TRBV7-9 with TRBJ2-7. In germline, CDR1 is SEHNR, CDR2 FQNEAQ (reference sequence). The CDR3 contains 13 residues. The CDR3: CASSLRTVAEQYF. Filled out from reference TRBV7-9 and TRBJ2-7, the complete variable domain reads DTGVSQNPRHKITKRGQNVTFRCDPISEHNRLYWYRQTLGQGPEFLTYFQNEAQLEKSRLLSDRFSAERPKGSFSTLEIQRTEQGDSAMYLCASSLRTVAEQYFGPGTRLTVT.

The rearrangement joins TRBV21-1 to TRBJ2-7; TCRdb gives TRBD1 as the D gene, but with no DNA this cannot be confirmed. TRBV21-1 is recorded as a pseudogene. This CDR3 spans 14 amino acids. Here the CDR3 reads CATPGGQGAREQYF.